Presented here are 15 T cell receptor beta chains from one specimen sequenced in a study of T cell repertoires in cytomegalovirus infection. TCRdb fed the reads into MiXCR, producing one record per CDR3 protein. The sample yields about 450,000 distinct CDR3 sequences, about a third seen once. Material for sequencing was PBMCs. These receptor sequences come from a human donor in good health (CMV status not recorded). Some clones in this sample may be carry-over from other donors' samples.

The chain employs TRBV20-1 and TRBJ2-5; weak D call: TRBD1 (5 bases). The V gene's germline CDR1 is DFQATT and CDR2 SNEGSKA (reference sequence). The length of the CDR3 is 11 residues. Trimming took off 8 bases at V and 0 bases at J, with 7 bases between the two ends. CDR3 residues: CSSQDQETQYF. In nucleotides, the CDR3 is TGCAGTTCACAGGACCAAGAGACCCAGTACTTC.

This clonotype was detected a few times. CDR3 in DNA: TGTGCCAGCAGCAAGGACAAGATCACAGATACGCAGTATTTT. It yields the protein CASSKDKITDTQYF. V is TRBV7-3 and J is TRBJ2-3; a possible D gene is TRBD1 (5 bases). CDR1 and CDR2 (germline): SGHTA, FQGTGA. V lost 5 bases and J 2 bases, leaving 11 bases between the germline ends. This CDR3 region has 14 residues.

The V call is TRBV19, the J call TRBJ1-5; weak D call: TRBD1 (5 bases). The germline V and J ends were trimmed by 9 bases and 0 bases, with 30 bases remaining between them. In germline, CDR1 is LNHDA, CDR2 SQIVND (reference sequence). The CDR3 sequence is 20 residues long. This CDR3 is CASSGHYWAAVATSNQPQHF. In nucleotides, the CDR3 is TGTGCCAGCTCCGGACATTACTGGGCTGCGGTGGCCACTAGCAATCAGCCCCAGCATTTT.

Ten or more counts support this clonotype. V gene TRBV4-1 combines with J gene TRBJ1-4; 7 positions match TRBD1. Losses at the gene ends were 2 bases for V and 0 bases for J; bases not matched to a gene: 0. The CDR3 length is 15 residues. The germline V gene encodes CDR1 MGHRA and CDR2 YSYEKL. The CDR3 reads CASSQTGATNEKLFF. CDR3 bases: TGCGCCAGCAGCCAAACAGGGGCAACTAATGAAAAACTGTTTTTT.

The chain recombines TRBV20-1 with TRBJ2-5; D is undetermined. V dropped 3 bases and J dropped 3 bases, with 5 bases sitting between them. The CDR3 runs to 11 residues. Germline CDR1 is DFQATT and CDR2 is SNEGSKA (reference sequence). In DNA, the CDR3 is TGCAGTGCTAGCCGAGAAGAGACCCAGTACTTC. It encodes CSASREETQYF.

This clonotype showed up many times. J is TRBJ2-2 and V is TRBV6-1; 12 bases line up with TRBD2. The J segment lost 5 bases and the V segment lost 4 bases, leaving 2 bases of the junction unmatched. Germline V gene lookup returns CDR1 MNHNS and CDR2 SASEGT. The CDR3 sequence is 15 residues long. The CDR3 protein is CASSGTSGETGELFF. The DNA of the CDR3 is TGTGCCAGCAGTGGGACTAGCGGGGAAACCGGGGAGCTGTTTTTT.

Here the CDR3 reads CASSWDREDIQYF. The CDR3 DNA sequence: TGTGCCAGCAGCTGGGACAGGGAAGACATTCAGTACTTC. The chain recombines TRBV12-3 or TRBV12-4 with TRBJ2-4; the match to TRBD1 covers 9 bases. The V and J ends lost 6 bases and 8 bases, in that order; junction bases with no gene match: 5. This CDR3 region has 13 residues.

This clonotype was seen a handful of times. CDR3 nucleotides: TGTGCCAGCAGACCCACGGGGGTTTCGAACACCGGGGAGCTGTTTTTT. It specifies CASRPTGVSNTGELFF. The V call is TRBV6-2 or TRBV6-3, the J call TRBJ2-2; possible D gene TRBD2, 6 bases. V lost 6 bases to trimming and J lost 0 bases, with 14 bases between them. CDR1 and CDR2 (germline): MNHEY, SVGEGT. This CDR3 has 16 residues.

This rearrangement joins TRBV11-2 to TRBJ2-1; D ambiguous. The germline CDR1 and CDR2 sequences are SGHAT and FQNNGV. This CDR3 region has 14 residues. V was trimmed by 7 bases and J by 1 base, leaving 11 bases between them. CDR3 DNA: TGTGCCAGCACCGAGGCATTGTCCTACAATGAGCAGTTCTTC. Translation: CASTEALSYNEQFF.

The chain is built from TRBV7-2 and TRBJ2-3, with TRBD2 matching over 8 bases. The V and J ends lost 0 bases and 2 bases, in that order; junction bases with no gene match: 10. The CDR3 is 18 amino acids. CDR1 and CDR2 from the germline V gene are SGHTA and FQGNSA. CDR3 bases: TGTGCCAGCAGCTTAGCCCCGGGAATAGCGGGGTACACAGATACGCAGTATTTT. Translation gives CASSLAPGIAGYTDTQYF.

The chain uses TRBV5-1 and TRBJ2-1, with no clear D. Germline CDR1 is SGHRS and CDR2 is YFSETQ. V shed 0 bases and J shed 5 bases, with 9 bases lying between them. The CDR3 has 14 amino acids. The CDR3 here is CASSLGQVDNEQFF. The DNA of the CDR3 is TGCGCCAGCAGCTTGGGACAAGTTGACAATGAGCAGTTCTTC.

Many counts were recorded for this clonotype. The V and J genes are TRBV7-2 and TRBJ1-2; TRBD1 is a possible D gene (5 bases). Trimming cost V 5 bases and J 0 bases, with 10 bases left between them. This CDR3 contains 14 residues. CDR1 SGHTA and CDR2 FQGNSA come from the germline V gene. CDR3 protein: CASSPEGANYGYTF. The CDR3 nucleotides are TGTGCCAGCAGCCCGGAAGGGGCTAACTATGGCTACACCTTC.

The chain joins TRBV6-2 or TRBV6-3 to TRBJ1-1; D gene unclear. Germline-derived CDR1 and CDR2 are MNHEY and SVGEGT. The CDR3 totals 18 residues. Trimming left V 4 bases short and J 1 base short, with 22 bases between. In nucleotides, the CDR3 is TGTGCCAGCAGTTTCCGTGGAGGCAGGTGGCGGGAGAACACTGAAGCTTTCTTT. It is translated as CASSFRGGRWRENTEAFF.

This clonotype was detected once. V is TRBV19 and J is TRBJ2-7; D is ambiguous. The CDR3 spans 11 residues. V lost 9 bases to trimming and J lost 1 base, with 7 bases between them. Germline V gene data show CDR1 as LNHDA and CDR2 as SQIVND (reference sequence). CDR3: CASVQSYEQYF. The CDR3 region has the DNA TGTGCCAGCGTACAGTCCTACGAGCAGTACTTC.

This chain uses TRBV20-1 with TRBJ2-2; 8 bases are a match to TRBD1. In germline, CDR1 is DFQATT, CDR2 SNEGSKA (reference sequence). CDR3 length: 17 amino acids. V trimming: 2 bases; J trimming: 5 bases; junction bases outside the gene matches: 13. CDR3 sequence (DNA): TGCAGTGCTAGAAATCGTGCCCCCAGGGGGCCGACCGGGGAGCTGTTTTTT. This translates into CSARNRAPRGPTGELFF.